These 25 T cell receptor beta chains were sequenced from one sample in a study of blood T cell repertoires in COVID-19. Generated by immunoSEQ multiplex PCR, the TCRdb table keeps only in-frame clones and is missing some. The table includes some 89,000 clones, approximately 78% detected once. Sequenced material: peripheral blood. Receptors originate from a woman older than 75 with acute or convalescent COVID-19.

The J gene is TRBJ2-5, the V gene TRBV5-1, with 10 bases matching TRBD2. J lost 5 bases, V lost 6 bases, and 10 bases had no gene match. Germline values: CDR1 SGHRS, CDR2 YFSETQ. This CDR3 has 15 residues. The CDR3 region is CASIRAGGPGETQYF. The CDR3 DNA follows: TGCGCCAGCATCCGAGCGGGGGGGCCCGGTGAGACCCAGTACTTC.

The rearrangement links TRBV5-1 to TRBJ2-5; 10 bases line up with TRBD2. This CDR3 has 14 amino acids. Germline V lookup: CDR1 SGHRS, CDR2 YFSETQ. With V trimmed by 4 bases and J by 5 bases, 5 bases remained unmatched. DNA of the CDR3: TGCGCCAGCAGCCCTAGCGGGAGTGGGGAGACCCAGTACTTC. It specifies CASSPSGSGETQYF.

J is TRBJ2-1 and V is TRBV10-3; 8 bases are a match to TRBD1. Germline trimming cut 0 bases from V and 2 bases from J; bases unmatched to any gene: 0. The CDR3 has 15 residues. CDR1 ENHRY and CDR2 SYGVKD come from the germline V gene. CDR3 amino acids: CAISESTGAYNEQFF. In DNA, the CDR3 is TGTGCCATCAGTGAGTCGACAGGGGCCTACAATGAGCAGTTCTTC.

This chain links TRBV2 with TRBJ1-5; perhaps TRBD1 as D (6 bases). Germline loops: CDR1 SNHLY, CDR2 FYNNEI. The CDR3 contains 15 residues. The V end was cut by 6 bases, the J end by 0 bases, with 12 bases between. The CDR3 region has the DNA TGTGCCAGCAGGGCGGACAGCTATAGCAATCAGCCCCAGCATTTT. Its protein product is CASRADSYSNQPQHF.

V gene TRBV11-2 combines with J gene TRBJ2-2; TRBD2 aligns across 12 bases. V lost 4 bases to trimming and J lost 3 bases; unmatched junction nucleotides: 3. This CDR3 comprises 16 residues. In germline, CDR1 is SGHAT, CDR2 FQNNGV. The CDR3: CASSSRLAGDTGELFF. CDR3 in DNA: TGTGCCAGCAGCTCCCGACTAGCGGGAGACACCGGGGAGCTGTTTTTT.

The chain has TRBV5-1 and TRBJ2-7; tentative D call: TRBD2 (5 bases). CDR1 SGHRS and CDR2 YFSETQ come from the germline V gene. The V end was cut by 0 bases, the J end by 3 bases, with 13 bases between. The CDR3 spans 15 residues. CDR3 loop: CASSLGTPENYEQYF. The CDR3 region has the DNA TGCGCCAGCAGCTTGGGGACTCCAGAGAACTACGAGCAGTACTTC.

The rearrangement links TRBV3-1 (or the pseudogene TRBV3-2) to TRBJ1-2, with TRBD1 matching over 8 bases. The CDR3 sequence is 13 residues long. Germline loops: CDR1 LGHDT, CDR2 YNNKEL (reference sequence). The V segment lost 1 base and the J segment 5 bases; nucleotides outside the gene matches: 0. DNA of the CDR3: TGTGCCAGCAGCCAAGGACAGGGGTATGGCTACACCTTC. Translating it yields CASSQGQGYGYTF.

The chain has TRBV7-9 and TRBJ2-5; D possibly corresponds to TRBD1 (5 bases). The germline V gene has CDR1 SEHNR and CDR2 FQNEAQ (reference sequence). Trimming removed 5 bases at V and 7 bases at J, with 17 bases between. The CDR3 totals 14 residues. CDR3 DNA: TGTGCCAGCAGCCAGGCGACAGATTTGGGGACCCAGTACTTC. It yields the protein CASSQATDLGTQYF.

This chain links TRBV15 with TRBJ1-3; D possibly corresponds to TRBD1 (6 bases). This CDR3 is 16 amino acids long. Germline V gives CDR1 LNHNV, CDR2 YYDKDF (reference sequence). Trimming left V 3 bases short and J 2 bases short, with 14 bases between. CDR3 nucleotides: TGTGCCACCAGCAGGGGGGGGCCCGACCCTGGAAACACCATATATTTT. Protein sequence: CATSRGGPDPGNTIYF.

CDR3 protein: CASSWLGQGVQETQYF. The CDR3 nucleotides are TGCGCCAGCAGCTGGTTGGGACAGGGGGTTCAAGAGACCCAGTACTTC. The chain carries TRBV5-1 and TRBJ2-5, with 11 bases aligning to TRBD1. Germline CDR1 reads SGHRS; CDR2 reads YFSETQ. The ends lost 3 bases at V and 2 bases at J; junction bases unmatched: 6. This CDR3 spans 16 amino acids.

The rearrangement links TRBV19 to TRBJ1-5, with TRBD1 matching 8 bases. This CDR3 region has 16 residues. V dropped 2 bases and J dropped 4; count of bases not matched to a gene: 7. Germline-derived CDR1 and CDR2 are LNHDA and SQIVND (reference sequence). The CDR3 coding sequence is TGTGCCAGTAGTATACTCGGGACAGGTGGTAATCAGCCCCAGCATTTT. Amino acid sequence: CASSILGTGGNQPQHF.

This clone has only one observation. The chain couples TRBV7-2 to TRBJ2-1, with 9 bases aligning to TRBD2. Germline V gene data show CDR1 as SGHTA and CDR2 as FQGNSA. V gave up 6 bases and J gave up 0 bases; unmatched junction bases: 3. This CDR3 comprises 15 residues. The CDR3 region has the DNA TGTGCCAGCAGACTTAGCGGGAGCTCCTACAATGAGCAGTTCTTC. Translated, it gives CASRLSGSSYNEQFF.

Here the CDR3 reads CASSLEGAVYEQYF. The CDR3 DNA is TGTGCCAGCAGTCTGGAGGGGGCAGTTTACGAGCAGTACTTC. V is TRBV25-1 and J is TRBJ2-7, with TRBD1 as a possible D gene (7 bases). This CDR3 has 14 amino acids. V lost 5 bases and J lost 4, with 15 bases in between. Germline-derived CDR1 and CDR2 are MGHDK and SYGVNS.

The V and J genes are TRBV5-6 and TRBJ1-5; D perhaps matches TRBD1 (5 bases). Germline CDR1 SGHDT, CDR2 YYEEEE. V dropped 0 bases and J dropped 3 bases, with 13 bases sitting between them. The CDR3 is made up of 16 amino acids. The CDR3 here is CASSLANGGYNQPQHF. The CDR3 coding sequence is TGTGCCAGCAGCTTGGCCAACGGGGGATACAATCAGCCCCAGCATTTT.

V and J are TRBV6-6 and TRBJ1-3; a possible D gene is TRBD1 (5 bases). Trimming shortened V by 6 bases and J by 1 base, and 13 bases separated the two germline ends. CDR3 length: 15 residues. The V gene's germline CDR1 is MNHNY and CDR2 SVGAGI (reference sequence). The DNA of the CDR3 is TGTGCCAGCAGCACTTCCAGGACATCTGGAAACACCATATATTTT. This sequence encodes CASSTSRTSGNTIYF.

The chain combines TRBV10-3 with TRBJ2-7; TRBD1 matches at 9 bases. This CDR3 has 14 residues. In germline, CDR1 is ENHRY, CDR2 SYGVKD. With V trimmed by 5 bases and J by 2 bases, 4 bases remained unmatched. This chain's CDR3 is CAISRDRETYEQYF. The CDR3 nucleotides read TGTGCCATCAGTCGGGACAGGGAGACCTACGAGCAGTACTTC.

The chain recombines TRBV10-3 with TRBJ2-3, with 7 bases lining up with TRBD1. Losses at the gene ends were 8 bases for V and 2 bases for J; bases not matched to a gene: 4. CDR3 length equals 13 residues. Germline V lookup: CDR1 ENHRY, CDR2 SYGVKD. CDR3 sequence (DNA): TGTGCCATCCCGGGACAGAACACAGATACGCAGTATTTT. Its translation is CAIPGQNTDTQYF.

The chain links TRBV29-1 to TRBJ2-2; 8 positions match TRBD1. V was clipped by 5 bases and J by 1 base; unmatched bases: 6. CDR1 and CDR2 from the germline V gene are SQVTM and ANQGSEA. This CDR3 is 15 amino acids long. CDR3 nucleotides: TGCAGCGTTCGGAAAGGGACAGGGAACACCGGGGAGCTGTTTTTT. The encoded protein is CSVRKGTGNTGELFF.

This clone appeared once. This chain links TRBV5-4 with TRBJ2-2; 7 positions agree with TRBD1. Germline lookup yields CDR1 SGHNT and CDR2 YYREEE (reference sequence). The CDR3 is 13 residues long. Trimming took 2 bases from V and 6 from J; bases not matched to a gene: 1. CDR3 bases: TGTGCCAGCAGCTTAGACAGGGCCGGGGAGCTGTTTTTT. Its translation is CASSLDRAGELFF.

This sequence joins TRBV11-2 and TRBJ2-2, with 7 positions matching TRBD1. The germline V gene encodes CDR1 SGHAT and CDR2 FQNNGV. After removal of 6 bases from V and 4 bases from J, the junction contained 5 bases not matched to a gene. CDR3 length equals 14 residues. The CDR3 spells CASRRTGITGELFF. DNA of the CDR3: TGTGCCAGCAGACGGACAGGAATCACCGGGGAGCTGTTTTTT.

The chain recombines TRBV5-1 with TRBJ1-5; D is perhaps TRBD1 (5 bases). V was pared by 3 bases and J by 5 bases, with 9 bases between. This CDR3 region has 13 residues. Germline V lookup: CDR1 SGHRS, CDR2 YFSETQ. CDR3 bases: TGCGCCAGCAGCTATCAGGGTGATCAGCCCCAGCATTTT. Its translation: CASSYQGDQPQHF. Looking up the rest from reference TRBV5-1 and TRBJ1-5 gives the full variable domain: KAGVTQTPRYLIKTRGQQVTLSCSPISGHRSVSWYQQTPGQGLQFLFEYFSETQRNKGNFPGRFSGRQFSNSRSEMNVSTLELGDSALYLCASSYQGDQPQHFGDGTRLSIL.

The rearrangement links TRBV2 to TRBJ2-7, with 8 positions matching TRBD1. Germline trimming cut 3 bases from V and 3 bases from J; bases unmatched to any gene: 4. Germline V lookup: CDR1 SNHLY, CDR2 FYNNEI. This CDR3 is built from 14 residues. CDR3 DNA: TGTGCCAGCAGTGATCGGACAGGGTACTACGAGCAGTACTTC. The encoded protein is CASSDRTGYYEQYF.

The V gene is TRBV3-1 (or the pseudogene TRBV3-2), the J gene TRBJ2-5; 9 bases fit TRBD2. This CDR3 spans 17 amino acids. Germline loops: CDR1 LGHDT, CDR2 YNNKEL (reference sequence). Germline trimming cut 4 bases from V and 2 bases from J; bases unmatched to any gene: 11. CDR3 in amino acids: CASSRRGSGGGQETQYF. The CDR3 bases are TGTGCCAGCAGCCGTCGGGGTAGCGGGGGAGGACAAGAGACCCAGTACTTC.

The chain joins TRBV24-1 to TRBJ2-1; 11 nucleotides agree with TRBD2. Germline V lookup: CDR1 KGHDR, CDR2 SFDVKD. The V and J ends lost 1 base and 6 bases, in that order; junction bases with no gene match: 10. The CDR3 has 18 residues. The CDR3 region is CATSDFLTGTSGPNEQFF. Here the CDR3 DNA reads TGTGCCACCAGTGATTTTCTTACCGGGACTAGCGGTCCCAATGAGCAGTTCTTC.

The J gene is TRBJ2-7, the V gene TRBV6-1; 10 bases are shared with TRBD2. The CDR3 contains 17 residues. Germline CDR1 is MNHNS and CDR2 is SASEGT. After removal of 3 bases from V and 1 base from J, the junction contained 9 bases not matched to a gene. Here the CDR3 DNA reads TGTGCCAGCAGTGACTGGGCTAGCGGGGGACTATCCTACGAGCAGTACTTC. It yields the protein CASSDWASGGLSYEQYF.